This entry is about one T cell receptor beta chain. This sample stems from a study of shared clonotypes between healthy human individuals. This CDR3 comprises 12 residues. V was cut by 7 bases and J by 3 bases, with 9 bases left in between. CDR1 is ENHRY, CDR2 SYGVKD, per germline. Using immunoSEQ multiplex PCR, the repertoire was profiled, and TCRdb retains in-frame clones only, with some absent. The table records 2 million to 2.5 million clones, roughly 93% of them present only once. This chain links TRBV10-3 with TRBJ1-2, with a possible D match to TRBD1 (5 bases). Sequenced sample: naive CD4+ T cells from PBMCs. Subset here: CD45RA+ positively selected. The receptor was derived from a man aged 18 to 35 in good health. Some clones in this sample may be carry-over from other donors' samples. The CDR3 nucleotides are TGTGCCATCACCGGGGACTACTATGGCTACACCTTC. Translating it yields CAITGDYYGYTF.